This T cell receptor beta chain was found in a study of blood T cell repertoires in COVID-19. Across the study: The cDNA or gDNA used as material had been derived from T cells, B-cell-depleted T cells, or PBMCs.

CDR1 is GTSNPN, CDR2 SVGIG, per germline (reference sequence). The J segment lost 5 bases and the V segment lost 5 bases, leaving 10 bases of the junction unmatched. The CDR3 is made up of 16 amino acids. Only in-frame clones appear in the TCRdb table, and some are missing; sequencing was by immunoSEQ multiplex PCR. The data contain approximately 85,000 clones, 90% of them singletons. V and J are TRBV30 and TRBJ1-3; 12 bases are shared with TRBD1. The specimen was peripheral blood. This receptor was identified in a woman aged 45 to 65 in a cohort sampled during active COVID-19. In nucleotides, the CDR3 is TGTGCCTGGGGTCCTAGGGACAGGGGGCTAAGAAACACCATATATTTT. Its protein is CAWGPRDRGLRNTIYF.